The clone carrying this T cell receptor beta chain was found many times. The target antigen is unknown. This sample is part of a study of CD8 T cells in ankylosing spondylitis. General study points: A TCR beta motif of under ten highly homologous variants appeared characteristic of ankylosing spondylitis blood. Peripheral blood samples showed relatively rare disease-linked clones, and these clones were CD8+. Earlier literature documents some of the motif variants in reactive arthritis synovial fluid and blood. Reportedly, significant enrichment of disease-linked clones occurred in matched ankylosing spondylitis synovial fluid.

The V gene end was trimmed by 0 bases and the J gene end by 3 bases; junction bases not matched to a gene: 4. Germline CDR1 SGHRS, CDR2 YFSETQ. The CDR3 loop spans 16 amino acids. One entry per CDR3 protein results from TCRdb running MiXCR on the 5' RACE reads. The data contain some 180,000 distinct CDR3 sequences, about 20% of them singletons. The gene calls are TRBV5-1 and TRBJ2-5, with 11 positions matching TRBD2. The TCR was taken from a male donor between 5 and 29 years old with ankylosing spondylitis or in good health (not recorded which). Sequencing was performed on blood, either unsorted or a sorted T cell fraction (not recorded which). The CDR3 DNA reads TGCGCCAGCAGCTTGGTAGCGGGAGGGCCTGAAGAGACCCAGTACTTC. Protein: CASSLVAGGPEETQYF.